The clone carrying this TCR beta chain was seen a few times. Its antigen is unidentified. Relative to the germline gene, one junction end is altered; a read error may explain this. The source material, RNA transcripts, was used to amplify TCR beta CDR3 regions. HTBI primers were the set used in a first-round RT-PCR of the TCR CDR3. MiXCR, applied by TCRdb to the multiplex PCR reads, yields one record per CDR3 protein. The sample shows hundreds of thousands of distinct CDR3 sequences, around 21% of them seen only once. This CDR3 region has 15 residues. Germline V CDR1 and CDR2: LGHDT, YNNKEL (reference sequence). This sample is drawn from a study of T cells in Graves' hyperthyroidism and ophthalmopathy. Study results and limitations: Ophthalmopathy was separated from stable hyperthyroidism by a 13 V-J model.

What was sequenced was blood. The origin of this receptor is a man aged 25 to 40 with Graves' ophthalmopathy. This sequence joins TRBV3-1 and TRBJ1-1, with TRBD1 identical over 9 bases. CDR3: CASSQAGTGRTEAFF. CDR3 nucleotide sequence: TGTGCCAGCAGTCAAGCCGGGACAGGGAGGACTGAAGCTTTCTTT.